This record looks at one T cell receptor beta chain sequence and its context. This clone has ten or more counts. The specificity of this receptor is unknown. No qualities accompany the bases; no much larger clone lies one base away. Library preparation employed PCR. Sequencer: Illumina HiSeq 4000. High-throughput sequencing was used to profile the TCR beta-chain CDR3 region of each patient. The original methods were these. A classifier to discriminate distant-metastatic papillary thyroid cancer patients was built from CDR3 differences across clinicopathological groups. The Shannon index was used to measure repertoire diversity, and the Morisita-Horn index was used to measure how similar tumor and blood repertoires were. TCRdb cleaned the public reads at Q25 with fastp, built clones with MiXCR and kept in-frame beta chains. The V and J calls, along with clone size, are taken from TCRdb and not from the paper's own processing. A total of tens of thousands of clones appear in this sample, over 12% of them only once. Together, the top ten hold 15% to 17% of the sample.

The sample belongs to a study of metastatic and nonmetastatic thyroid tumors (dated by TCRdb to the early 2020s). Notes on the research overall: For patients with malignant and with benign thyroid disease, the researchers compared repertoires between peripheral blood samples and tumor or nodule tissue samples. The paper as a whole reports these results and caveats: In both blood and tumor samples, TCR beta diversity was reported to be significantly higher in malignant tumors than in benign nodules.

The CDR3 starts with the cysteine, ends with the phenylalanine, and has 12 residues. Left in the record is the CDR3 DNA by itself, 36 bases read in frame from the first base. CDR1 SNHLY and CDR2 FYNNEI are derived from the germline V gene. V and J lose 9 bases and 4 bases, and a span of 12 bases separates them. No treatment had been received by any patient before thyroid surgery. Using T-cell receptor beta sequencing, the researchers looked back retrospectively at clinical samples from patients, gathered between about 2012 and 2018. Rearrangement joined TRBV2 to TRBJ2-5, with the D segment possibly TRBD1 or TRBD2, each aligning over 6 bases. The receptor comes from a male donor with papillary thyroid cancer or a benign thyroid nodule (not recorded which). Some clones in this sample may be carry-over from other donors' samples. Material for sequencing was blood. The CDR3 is CARKRGAETQYF. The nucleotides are TGTGCCAGGAAGAGGGGGGCAGAGACCCAGTACTTC.